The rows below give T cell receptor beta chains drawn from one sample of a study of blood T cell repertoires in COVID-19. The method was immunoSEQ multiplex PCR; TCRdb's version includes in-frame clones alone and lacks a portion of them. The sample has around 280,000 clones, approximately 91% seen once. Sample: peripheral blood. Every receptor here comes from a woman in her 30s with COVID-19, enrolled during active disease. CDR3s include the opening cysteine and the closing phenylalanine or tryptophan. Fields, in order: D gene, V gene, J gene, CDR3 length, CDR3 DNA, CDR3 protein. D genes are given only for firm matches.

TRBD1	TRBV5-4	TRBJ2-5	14	TGTGCCAGCAGCTTCTTACAGGGGGGAGAGACCCAGTACTTC	CASSFLQGGETQYF
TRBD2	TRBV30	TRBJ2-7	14	TGTGCCTGGACCCCTGGACTAGCGGGAGCTGAGCAGTACTTC	CAWTPGLAGAEQYF
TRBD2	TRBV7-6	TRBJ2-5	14	TGTGCCAGCAGCTTAGCGCCGGGAGGGGAGACCCAGTACTTC	CASSLAPGGETQYF
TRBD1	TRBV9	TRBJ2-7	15	TGTGCCAGCAGCCCTGGACAGGGGGCAATCTACGAGCAGTACTTC	CASSPGQGAIYEQYF
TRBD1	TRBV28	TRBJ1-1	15	TGTGCCAGCAGTCCTATGACAGGGCAGGGCACTGAAGCTTTCTTT	CASSPMTGQGTEAFF
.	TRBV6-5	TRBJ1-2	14	TGTGCCAGCAGTTACTCAGTGGGGAGGGAAGGCTACACCTTC	CASSYSVGREGYTF
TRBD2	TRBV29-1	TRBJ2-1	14	TGCAGCGTTAGGGGGACTAGCGGGAGGTATGAGCAGTTCTTC	CSVRGTSGRYEQFF
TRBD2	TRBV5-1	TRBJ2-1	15	TGCGCCAGCAGTTTTGGACTAGCGGAGGGGAGGGAGCAGTTCTTC	CASSFGLAEGREQFF
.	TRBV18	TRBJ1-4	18	TGTGCCAGCTCACCACCGTATGATGGGAGTACAACTAATGAAAAACTGTTTTTT	CASSPPYDGSTTNEKLFF
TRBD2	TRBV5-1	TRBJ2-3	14	TGCGCCAGCGTCGGTACTAGCGGGACAGATACGCAGTATTTT	CASVGTSGTDTQYF
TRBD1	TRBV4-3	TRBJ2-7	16	TGCGCCAGCAGCCCTTCTGGGTACAGGGGGCGTAACGAGCAGTACTTC	CASSPSGYRGRNEQYF
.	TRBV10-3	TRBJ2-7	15	TGTGCCATCAGTGAGACAACAGGGAGCTCCTACGAGCAGTACTTC	CAISETTGSSYEQYF
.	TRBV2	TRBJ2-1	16	TGTGCCAGCAGTGAATCGGTCTCTGCCGCGAACAATGAGCAGTTCTTC	CASSESVSAANNEQFF
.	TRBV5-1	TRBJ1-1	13	TGCGCCAGCAGCTTGGGCGTTATTCCCGAAGCTTTCTTT	CASSLGVIPEAFF
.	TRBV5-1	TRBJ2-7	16	TGCGCCAGCAGACTGGAGTGGGGCGGGGCACCTTACGAGCAGTACTTC	CASRLEWGGAPYEQYF
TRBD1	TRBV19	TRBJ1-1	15	TGTGCCAGTAGTAGACAGGGGAACCGGGGAACTGAAGCTTTCTTT	CASSRQGNRGTEAFF
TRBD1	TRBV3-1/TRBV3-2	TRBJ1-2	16	TGTGCCAGCAGCCATCGAAGGACAGGGGCTAACTATGGCTACACCTTC	CASSHRRTGANYGYTF